The source of this TCR beta chain is a study of Graves' ophthalmopathy and Graves' hyperthyroidism. Study-level information: Before any treatment, peripheral blood was taken at the initial diagnosis. Notes on the study in general: Ophthalmopathy cases were distinguished from stable hyperthyroidism by a 13-signature model, reaching around 88% sensitivity and around 80% specificity.

Ten or more counts support this clonotype. Its specificity is unknown. The CDR3 is 14 amino acids. The V gene's germline CDR1 is SGHVS and CDR2 FQNEAQ. Trimming stripped 1 base from V and 3 bases from J, with 9 bases between. The authors amplified TCR beta CDR3 regions, and they did so from RNA transcripts for repertoire sequencing. RT-PCR was first run with HTBI primers, then multiplex PCR in a second round. TCRdb re-called the multiplex PCR reads with MiXCR, one entry per CDR3 protein. The table has under 60,000 distinct CDR3 sequences, approximately 45% seen once; the top ten hold 4.7%. Excluded: other autoimmune disease, uncontrolled infection, pregnancy or lactation. As the starting material, roughly 10 ml of fresh peripheral blood yielded the PBMCs.

This rearrangement joins TRBV7-8 to TRBJ2-5, with a tentative D call TRBD1 (6 bases). Sequencing used peripheral blood. This receptor was taken from an adult woman with Graves' ophthalmopathy. The CDR3 bases are TGTGCCAGCAGCTTAGGGCCAGGGGAAGAGACCCAGTACTTC. Translating it yields CASSLGPGEETQYF.